Reported below is one T cell receptor (beta chain). Its antigen is unidentified. This sample was included in a study of early stage breast cancer tumors. In the study overall: Most invasive tumors, twelve of 16, were ER+/PR+/HER2-.

Each tumor contributed about 17-50 mg of diced tissue. Profiled with immunoSEQ multiplex PCR; TCRdb holds only in-frame clones, not every one. The sample yields under 12,000 clones, about two thirds seen once. Findings of the study overall: Compared with adjacent normal breast tissue, tumors showed about 2.3-fold greater T cell density and higher clonality. Commonly generated sequences made up most enriched TCRB sequences shared between patients.

The TCR sequence derives from a person aged 40 to 49 with breast cancer. The sequencing sample was made of breast tumor tissue.

The CDR3 spells CASSGAGIYNTQYF. CDR3 coding DNA: TGCGCCAGCAGCGGGGCAGGGATTTACAATACGCAGTATTTT. This sequence joins TRBV5-1 and TRBJ2-3, with a tentative D call TRBD1 (5 bases). The germline V and J ends were trimmed by 4 bases and 7 bases, with 16 bases remaining between them. This CDR3 is built from 14 residues. Germline V gene data show CDR1 as SGHRS and CDR2 as YFSETQ.